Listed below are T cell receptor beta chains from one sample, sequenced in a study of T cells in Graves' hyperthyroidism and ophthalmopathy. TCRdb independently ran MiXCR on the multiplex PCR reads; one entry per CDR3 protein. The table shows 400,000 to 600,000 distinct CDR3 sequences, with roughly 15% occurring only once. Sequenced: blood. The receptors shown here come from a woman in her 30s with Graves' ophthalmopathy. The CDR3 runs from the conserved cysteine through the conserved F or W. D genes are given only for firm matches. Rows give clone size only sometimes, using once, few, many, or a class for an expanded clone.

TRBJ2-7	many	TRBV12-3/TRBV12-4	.	TGTGCCAGCAGTCACGGACTAAAGCAGTACTTC	CASSHGLKQYF
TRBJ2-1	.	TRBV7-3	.	TGTGCCAGCAGCTCCCTGGGGGGTCGTGAGCAGTTCTTC	CASSSLGGREQFF
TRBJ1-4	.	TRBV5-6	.	TGTGCCAGCAGCTTTTCAGGCTTGACCTGGTATGCAGATAAAGGCGAAAAACTGTTTTTT	CASSFSGLTWYADKGEKLFF
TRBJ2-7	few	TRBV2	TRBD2	TGTGCCAAGTCACGGACTAGCGGGGGGACGGTAGTCCACGAGCAGTACTTC	CAKSRTSGGTVVHEQYF
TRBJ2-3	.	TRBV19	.	TGTGCCAGTAGAAATGGGCGGGAACACACAGATACGCAGTATTTT	CASRNGREHTDTQYF
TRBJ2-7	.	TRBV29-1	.	TGCAGCGTTGAAGGAAGGGGATACGAGCAGTACTTC	CSVEGRGYEQYF
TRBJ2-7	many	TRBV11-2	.	TGTGCCAGCAGCTCCGTTAGCGAGCAGTACTTC	CASSSVSEQYF
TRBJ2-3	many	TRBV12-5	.	TGTGCTAGTGGTTTGTGGGTCACAGATACGCAGTATTTT	CASGLWVTDTQYF
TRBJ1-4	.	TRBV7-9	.	TGTGCCAGCAGCTTAGGGACAGAGAATGAAAAACTGTTTTTT	CASSLGTENEKLFF
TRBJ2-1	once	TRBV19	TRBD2	TGTGCCAGTGAGGGGGCTAGCGGGAGAGGATTTTTGTTCTTC	CASEGASGRGFLFF
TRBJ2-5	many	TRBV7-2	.	TGTGCCAGCAGCTTCGGGACGGAGGGGACCCAGTACTTC	CASSFGTEGTQYF
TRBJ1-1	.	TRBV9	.	TGCGCCAGCAGCGTAGAAGGTAGAAGGGACGACGGAGCTTCCTTT	CASSVEGRRDDGASF
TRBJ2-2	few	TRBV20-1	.	TGCAGTGCTCATTCTTTTGGAGAGACCGGGGAGCTGTTTTTT	CSAHSFGETGELFF
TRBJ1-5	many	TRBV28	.	TGTGCCAGCAGTTTATTTCGAGGATCTAGCAATCAGCCCCAGCATTTT	CASSLFRGSSNQPQHF
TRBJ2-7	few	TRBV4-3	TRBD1	TGCGCCAGCAGCCACCTATACGAATCCCGGGACAGGGTCTACGAGCAGTACTTC	CASSHLYESRDRVYEQYF
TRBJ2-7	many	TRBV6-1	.	TGTGCCAGCAGTGAACTCGGCTACGAGCAGTACTTC	CASSELGYEQYF
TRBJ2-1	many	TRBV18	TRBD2	TGTGCCAGCTCACCCACCCTCGGGACTAGGGATTACAATGAGCAGTTCTTC	CASSPTLGTRDYNEQFF
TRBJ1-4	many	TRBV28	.	TGTGCCAGCAGACCACCAGGGTGGACTAATGAAAAACTGTTTTTT	CASRPPGWTNEKLFF
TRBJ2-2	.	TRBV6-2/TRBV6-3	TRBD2	TGTGCCAGCAGTCCAAGTCGATTAGCGGGAGGTAGTCCCGGGGAGCTGTTTTTT	CASSPSRLAGGSPGELFF
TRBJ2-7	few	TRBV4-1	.	TGCGCCAGCAGCCAAGAAAGGAACCAAAGGAGCTCCTACGAGCAGTACTTC	CASSQERNQRSSYEQYF
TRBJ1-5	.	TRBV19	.	TGTGCCACTAGGCACTCTAATCAGCCCCAGCATTTT	CATRHSNQPQHF
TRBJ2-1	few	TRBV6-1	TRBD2	TGTGCCAGCAGTTACGAGGGACTAGCTGGGAATGAGCAGTTCTTC	CASSYEGLAGNEQFF
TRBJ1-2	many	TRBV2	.	TGTGCCAGCAGACCACAGGAGGACTATGGCTACACCTTC	CASRPQEDYGYTF
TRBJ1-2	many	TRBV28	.	.	CASRSPVGTGICTF
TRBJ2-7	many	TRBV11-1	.	TGTGCCAGCAGCACCAACACAGGGTCCTCGAGCTACGAGCAGTACTTC	CASSTNTGSSSYEQYF
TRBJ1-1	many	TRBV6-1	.	TGTGCCAGCACCGGAGGGACGAACACTGAAGCTTTCTTT	CASTGGTNTEAFF
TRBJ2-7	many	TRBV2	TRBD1	TGTGCCAGCAGACTCGACAGGGTTCTCGAGCAGTACTTC	CASRLDRVLEQYF
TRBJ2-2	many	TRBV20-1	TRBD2	TGCAGTGCTACAGGACTAGCGGGACGTCCCGGGGAGCTGTTTTTT	CSATGLAGRPGELFF
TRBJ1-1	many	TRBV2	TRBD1	TGTGCCAGCAGGATAGACAGGGGGCGAGGCACTGAAGCTTTCTTT	CASRIDRGRGTEAFF
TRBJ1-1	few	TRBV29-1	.	TGCAGCGTTTTCGTTGGCGCATTGAACACTGAAGCTTTCTTT	CSVFVGALNTEAFF
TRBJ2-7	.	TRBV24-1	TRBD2	TGTGCCACCAGTGATCCATCTAGCGGAAGCTCCTACGAGCAGTACTTC	CATSDPSSGSSYEQYF
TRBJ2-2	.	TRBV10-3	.	TGTGCCATCAGTGGCTCGACAGCCGGGGAGCTGTTTTTT	CAISGSTAGELFF
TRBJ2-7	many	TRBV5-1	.	TGCGCCAGCAGCTTAACCCCGGGGGAGCAGTACTTC	CASSLTPGEQYF
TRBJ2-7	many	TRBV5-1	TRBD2	TGCGCCAGCAGCTTGATACTAGCGGGAGGCGAGCAGTACTTC	CASSLILAGGEQYF
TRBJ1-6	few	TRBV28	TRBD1	TGTGCCAGCAGTGCCGGGACAGGGGGCAGTTCACCCCTCCACTTT	CASSAGTGGSSPLHF
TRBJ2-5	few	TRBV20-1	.	TGCAGTGCTGGGGCGTTTGGTGGAGAGACCCAGTACTTC	CSAGAFGGETQYF
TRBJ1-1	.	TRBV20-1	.	TGCAGTGCTAGAGGAGGGATGAACACTGAAGCTTTCTTT	CSARGGMNTEAFF
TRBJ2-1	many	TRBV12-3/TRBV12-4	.	TGTGCCAGCAGTTTAGTTGGCGGCATCAATGAGCAGTTCTTC	CASSLVGGINEQFF
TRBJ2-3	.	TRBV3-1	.	TGTGCCAGCAGTCCGACAGGAACTGGCACAGATACGCGGTATTTT	CASSPTGTGTDTRYF
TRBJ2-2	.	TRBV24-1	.	TGTGCCACCAGTGAGGGCACCGGGGAGCTGTTTTTT	CATSEGTGELFF
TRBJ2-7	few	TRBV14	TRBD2	TGTGCCAGCAGCCAAGGGATTAGCGGGGCCTACGAGCAGTACTTC	CASSQGISGAYEQYF
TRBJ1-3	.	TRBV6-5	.	TGTGCCAGCATTTTCTCTGGAAACACCATATATTTT	CASIFSGNTIYF
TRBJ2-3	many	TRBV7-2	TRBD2	TGTGCCAGCAGCTTAGGCGGGAGGGCGAATACGCAGTATTTT	CASSLGGRANTQYF
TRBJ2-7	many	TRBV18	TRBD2	TGTGCCAGCTCAATTAGCGGGGGGAACTTCTACGAGCAGTACTTC	CASSISGGNFYEQYF
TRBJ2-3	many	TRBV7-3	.	TGTGCCAGCAGCTTAACGTTTGGCTCCCGGGGCCCAGATACGCAGTATTTT	CASSLTFGSRGPDTQYF
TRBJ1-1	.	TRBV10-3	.	TGTGCCATCAGTGGTCAGAACACTGAAGCTTTCTTT	CAISGQNTEAFF
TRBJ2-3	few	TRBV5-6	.	TGTGCCAGCAGCTTAAAGAGGGGCACAGATACGCAGTATTTT	CASSLKRGTDTQYF
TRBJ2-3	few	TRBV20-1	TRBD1	TGCAGTGCTACAGCCGGGACAGGGGATGGAGATACGCAGTATTTT	CSATAGTGDGDTQYF
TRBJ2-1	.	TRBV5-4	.	TGTGCCAGCAGCTTGTCTACGCCCCTCAATGAGCAGTTCTTC	CASSLSTPLNEQFF
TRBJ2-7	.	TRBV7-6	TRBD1	TGTGCCAGCAGCTTTAGGGGGCGAGGATCCTACGAGCAGTACTTC	CASSFRGRGSYEQYF
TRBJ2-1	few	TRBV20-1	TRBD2	TGCAGTGCTAGCGGTAGCGGGAGGGCTTCAAATGAGCAGTTCTTC	CSASGSGRASNEQFF